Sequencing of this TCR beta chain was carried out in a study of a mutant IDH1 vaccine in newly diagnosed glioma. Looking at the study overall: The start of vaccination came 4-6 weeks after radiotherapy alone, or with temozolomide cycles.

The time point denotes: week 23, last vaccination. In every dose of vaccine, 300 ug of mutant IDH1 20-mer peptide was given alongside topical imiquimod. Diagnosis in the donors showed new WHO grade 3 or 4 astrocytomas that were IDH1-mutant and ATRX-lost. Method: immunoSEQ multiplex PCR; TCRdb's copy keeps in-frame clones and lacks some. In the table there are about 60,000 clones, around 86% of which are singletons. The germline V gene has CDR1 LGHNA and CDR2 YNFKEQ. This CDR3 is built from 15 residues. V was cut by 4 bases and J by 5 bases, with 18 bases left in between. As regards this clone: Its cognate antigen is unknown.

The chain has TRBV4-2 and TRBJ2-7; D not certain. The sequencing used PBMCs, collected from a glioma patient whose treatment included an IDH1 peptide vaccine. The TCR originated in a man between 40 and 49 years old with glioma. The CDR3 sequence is CASSPTNPNKDEQYF. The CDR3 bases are TGTGCCAGCAGCCCGACCAACCCAAATAAGGACGAGCAGTACTTC.